The source of this TCR beta chain is a study of technical replicates of blood from a few donors. Repertoires were generated with immunoSEQ multiplex PCR, while TCRdb's copy carries only in-frame clones and drops some. The sample gives 65,000 to 85,000 clones, 90% to 95% of which show up once; around 0.37% is in the top ten. V dropped 1 base and J dropped 0 bases, with 19 bases sitting between them. Germline V gene data show CDR1 as SGHDN and CDR2 as FVKESK. The CDR3 consists of 18 residues. The sequence was collected from a human donor in good health. The chain has TRBV14 and TRBJ2-7; a possible D gene is TRBD2 (5 bases). Sequences were obtained from T cells isolated from PBMCs. CDR3 sequence (DNA): TGTGCCAGCAGCCAAGCGGTGGGAGTCGGAAAATTCTCCTACGAGCAGTACTTC. This sequence encodes CASSQAVGVGKFSYEQYF.